Presented here are 18 T cell receptor beta chains from one specimen sequenced in a study of beta chain features in type 1 diabetes. Study-wide findings and caveats: Moderately but significantly shorter TCRB CDR3s were found in Type 1 diabetes patients in all four CD4+ subsets.

Their antigen targets remain unknown. TCRB transcripts that were expressed got sequenced, as all of the isolated RNA had been reverse transcribed. Sequencing used immunoSEQ multiplex PCR; TCRdb keeps in-frame clones, though not all of them. The sample lists about 370,000 clones; over 8.5% were seen once. Sample: central memory CD4+ T cells from blood. The receptors here all came from a man aged 25-45 years with type 1 diabetes.

This clone was observed at least ten times. The genes are TRBV7-9 and TRBJ1-4; no firm D call. Trimming pared 8 bases from V and 10 bases from J, leaving 20 bases between. Germline loops: CDR1 SEHNR, CDR2 FQNEAQ (reference sequence). This CDR3 has 14 residues. CDR3 bases: TGTGCCAGCGGCGTGGGTTTGGAGGGAAGAAAACTGTTTTTT. It is translated as CASGVGLEGRKLFF.

This clone has only a few counts. The CDR3 loop reads CASTPSSLSWYF. CDR3 in DNA: TGTGCCAGCACTCCCAGCTCGCTGAGCTGGTACTTC. This chain connects TRBV28 to TRBJ2-7; D remains unclear. Germline assignment: CDR1 MDHEN and CDR2 SYDVKM. CDR3 length: 12 residues. V was clipped by 7 bases and J by 12 bases, with 19 bases between them. The complete variable domain, with remaining parts taken from reference TRBV28 and TRBJ2-7, reads DVKVTQSSRYLVKRTGEKVFLECVQDMDHENMFWYRQDPGLGLRLIYFSYDVKMKEKGDIPEGYSVSREKKERFSLILESASTNQTSMYLCASTPSSLSWYFGPGTRLTVT.

V and J are TRBV9 and TRBJ2-4; D ambiguous. The V gene lost 0 bases and the J gene lost 6 bases, with 10 bases spanning the gap. This CDR3 contains 14 residues. Germline V CDR1 and CDR2: SGDLS, YYNGEE. The CDR3 DNA is TGTGCCAGCAGCGTAGTCCCCCAGGCAAACATTCAGTACTTC. Translation: CASSVVPQANIQYF. Looking up the rest from reference TRBV9 and TRBJ2-4 gives the full variable domain: DSGVTQTPKHLITATGQRVTLRCSPRSGDLSVYWYQQSLDQGLQFLIQYYNGEERAKGNILERFSAQQFPDLHSELNLSSLELGDSALYFCASSVVPQANIQYFGAGTRLSVL.

The table lists this clone with a few counts. The J gene is TRBJ1-5, the V gene TRBV6-5; the D is unclear. Trimming pared 7 bases from V and 11 bases from J, leaving 18 bases between. Germline CDR1 is MNHEY and CDR2 is SVGAGI. CDR3 length: 13 residues. The CDR3: CASTEEGPQSQHF. The CDR3 region has the DNA TGTGCCAGCACCGAGGAGGGCCCACAATCCCAGCATTTT.

As concerns this clone: The junction and the germline gene differ at one end; a read error may be behind it. The chain carries TRBV25-1 and TRBJ1-1; D ambiguous. The germline CDR1 and CDR2 sequences are MGHDK and SYGVNS. This CDR3 is built from 13 residues. The CDR3 sequence: CASSEAAKTPRVF. Here the CDR3 DNA reads TGTGCCAGCAGTGAAGCGGCAAAGACTCCTCGGGTCTTT.

This rearrangement joins TRBV19 to TRBJ2-1; D might be TRBD1 (5 bases). Looked up from germline, CDR1 is LNHDA and CDR2 is SQIVND (reference sequence). CDR3 size: 15 residues. Trimming shortened V by 2 bases and J by 7 bases, and 15 bases separated the two germline ends. This chain's CDR3 is CASSIMGRPENEQFF. The CDR3 bases are TGTGCCAGTAGTATAATGGGGCGGCCCGAGAATGAGCAGTTCTTC. Full variable domain (missing parts from reference TRBV19 and TRBJ2-1): DGGITQSPKYLFRKEGQNVTLSCEQNLNHDAMYWYRQDPGQGLRLIYYSQIVNDFQKGDIAEGYSVSREKKESFPLTVTSAQKNPTAFYLCASSIMGRPENEQFFGPGTRLTVL.

This clone was observed at least ten times. For the CDR3, the DNA is TGTGCCAGCGACCGACAGGGGAGCTCCTACGAGCAGTACTTC. Translated: CASDRQGSSYEQYF. The V gene is TRBV6-6, the J gene TRBJ2-7; 8 nucleotides align to TRBD1. The length of the CDR3 is 14 residues. CDR1 and CDR2 from the germline V gene are MNHNY and SVGAGI (reference sequence). The trim removed 8 bases at V and 0 bases at J, leaving 6 bases unmatched.

V usage is TRBV27 and J usage is TRBJ1-5, with a weak D call TRBD1 (6 bases). Germline CDR1 is MNHEY and CDR2 is SMNVEV (reference sequence). V was cut by 2 bases and J by 10 bases, with 12 bases left in between. The CDR3 spans 13 residues. CDR3 protein: CASSLVGGGPQHF. DNA for the CDR3: TGTGCCAGCAGTTTAGTGGGGGGCGGTCCCCAGCATTTT.

This clone occurred many times. CDR3 region: CASTADREQYF. Here the CDR3 DNA reads TGTGCCAGCACCGCTGACAGAGAGCAGTACTTC. The genes are TRBV6-1 and TRBJ2-7, with a possible D match to TRBD1 (5 bases). The CDR3 consists of 11 residues. The V and J ends lost 7 bases and 7 bases respectively, with 11 bases between them. The germline V gene has CDR1 MNHNS and CDR2 SASEGT.

The gene calls are TRBV7-2 and TRBJ2-2; tentatively, D is TRBD2 (9 bases). The ends were cut back, 6 bases at V and 4 bases at J, with 24 bases in the middle. The germline V gene encodes CDR1 SGHTA and CDR2 FQGNSA. The CDR3 is 18 amino acids. The CDR3 DNA reads TGTGCCAGCAGAGACAGGGGCGGCGGCGGGAGGGTCACCGGGGAGCTGTTTTTT. Translation gives CASRDRGGGGRVTGELFF.

The chain uses TRBV5-1 and TRBJ1-1; no firm D call. Germline V lookup: CDR1 SGHRS, CDR2 YFSETQ. CDR3 length: 14 residues. Trimming took off 0 bases at V and 1 base at J, with 7 bases between the two ends. The CDR3 DNA reads as TGCGCCAGCAGCTTGGGGCCACCGAACACTGAAGCTTTCTTT. It encodes CASSLGPPNTEAFF.

V is TRBV7-2 and J is TRBJ2-1; D is unclear. The CDR3 is 13 residues long. Per germline, CDR1 SGHTA and CDR2 FQGNSA. Between the trimmed V and J ends, which lost 1 base and 10 bases, there was a span of 11 bases. DNA for the CDR3: TGTGCCAGCAGCTTAGGAGGCGGAAGCGAGCAGTTCTTC. Amino acid sequence: CASSLGGGSEQFF. The whole variable domain, filled in from reference TRBV7-2 and TRBJ2-1, reads GAGVSQSPSNKVTEKGKDVELRCDPISGHTALYWYRQSLGQGLEFLIYFQGNSAPDKSGLPSDRFSAERTGGSVSTLTIQRTQQEDSAVYLCASSLGGGSEQFFGPGTRLTVL.

This clone appeared many times. The J gene is TRBJ1-5, the V gene TRBV7-2; D possibly corresponds to TRBD1 (6 bases). There are 13 residues in the CDR3. Germline loops: CDR1 SGHTA, CDR2 FQGNSA. Deletions cut 6 bases from V and 7 bases from J, with 13 bases between. The CDR3 DNA reads TGTGCCAGCAGTTCGCAGGGGAGCCAGCCCCAGCATTTT. Protein product: CASSSQGSQPQHF.

The genes are TRBV9 and TRBJ1-1; maybe TRBD1 (6 bases). Trimming stripped 2 bases from V and 6 bases from J, with 11 bases between. From germline, CDR1 is SGDLS and CDR2 YYNGEE. There are 13 residues in the CDR3. This CDR3 is CASSVRGRSEAFF. The DNA of the CDR3 is TGTGCCAGCAGCGTCCGGGGGCGGTCTGAAGCTTTCTTT.

This chain joins TRBV2 and TRBJ2-5, with unresolved D. Trimming stripped 6 bases from V and 2 bases from J, with 13 bases between. CDR3 length: 14 amino acids. The germline V gene encodes CDR1 SNHLY and CDR2 FYNNEI. The CDR3 reads CASRQVRSQETQYF. In DNA, the CDR3 is TGTGCCAGCAGGCAAGTGAGGAGTCAAGAGACCCAGTACTTC.

The chain recombines TRBV20-1 with TRBJ2-7; D gene ambiguous. Germline V gives CDR1 DFQATT, CDR2 SNEGSKA (reference sequence). CDR3 length equals 11 residues. The V and J ends lost 5 bases and 0 bases respectively, with 5 bases between them. The CDR3, as DNA: TGCAGTGCTTTAAACTCCTACGAGCAGTACTTC. Translated: CSALNSYEQYF.

This clone was picked up many times. The chain employs TRBV4-3 and TRBJ1-3, with D perhaps TRBD1 (6 bases). The CDR3 extends over 14 amino acids. V gave up 4 bases and J gave up 3 bases, with 10 bases separating them. Germline V gene lookup returns CDR1 LGHNA and CDR2 YSLEER. This CDR3 is CASSPGHFGNTIYF. The CDR3 DNA follows: TGCGCCAGCAGCCCGGGACATTTTGGAAACACCATATATTTT.

The sample holds a few counts of this clone. Mismatch with germline at one junction end may stem from a read error. The chain couples TRBV10-3 to TRBJ1-4; D perhaps matches TRBD1 (5 bases). The CDR3 has 14 amino acids. Per germline, CDR1 ENHRY and CDR2 SYGVKD. CDR3 amino acids: CASSYQGSTEKLFF. CDR3 nucleotide sequence: TGTGCCAGCAGTTACCAGGGTAGTACTGAAAAACTGTTTTTT.